This T cell receptor beta chain was retrieved from a study of T cells in Graves' hyperthyroidism and ophthalmopathy. Amplification of TCR beta CDR3 regions was performed using RNA transcripts as template. RT-PCR in the first round (using the HTBI primer set) targeted the TCR CDR3. From the multiplex PCR reads, TCRdb called clonotypes with MiXCR, one entry per CDR3 protein. The table has roughly 300,000 distinct CDR3 sequences, approximately 13% seen once. V was shortened by 3 bases and J by 1 base, with 7 bases between the two germline ends. CDR1 and CDR2 (germline): DFQATT, SNEGSKA (reference sequence). The CDR3 has 13 amino acids.

The clonotype was recovered from a woman in her 30s with Graves' hyperthyroidism. The material sequenced was blood. This chain joins TRBV20-1 and TRBJ2-4, with unresolved D. CDR3 protein: CSARDEAKNIQYF. CDR3 nucleotides: TGCAGTGCTAGGGACGAGGCCAAAAACATTCAGTACTTC.